The clone carrying this T cell receptor (beta chain) was picked up many times. The antigen remains undetermined. Time point reported: newly diagnosed GD, antithyroid drugs for less than 3 months. Researchers made the TCR library from RNA that was extracted from PBMCs. This sample was included in a study of regulatory T cells in long-lasting Graves disease. Investigators prepared the TCR beta libraries by applying iRepertoire HTBI primers and Arm-PCR of CDR3 regions. TCRdb reprocessed the multiplex PCR reads via MiXCR and lists one record per CDR3 protein. The sample lists about 370,000 distinct CDR3 sequences, roughly a sixth occurring once. Per the germline V gene, CDR1 is SGHTA and CDR2 is FQGNSA. This CDR3 contains 13 residues. Trimming stripped 8 bases from V and 1 base from J, with 11 bases between. Broader study findings: Favored gene segments in persistent disease were TRBV28, TRBJ1-2 and TRBJ2-5.

This chain connects TRBV7-2 to TRBJ1-1; a weak D match, TRBD1 (5 bases). Sequenced material: peripheral blood mononuclear cells (PBMCs), taken at new diagnosis, from a patient treated with antithyroid drugs. This receptor was taken from a female donor with Graves disease. CDR3 sequence (DNA): TGTGCCAGCGGTCAGGGAGGGAACACTGAAGCTTTCTTT. The encoded protein is CASGQGGNTEAFF. The full variable domain, rest sourced from reference TRBV7-2 and TRBJ1-1, is GAGVSQSPSNKVTEKGKDVELRCDPISGHTALYWYRQSLGQGLEFLIYFQGNSAPDKSGLPSDRFSAERTGGSVSTLTIQRTQQEDSAVYLCASGQGGNTEAFFGQGTRLTVV.